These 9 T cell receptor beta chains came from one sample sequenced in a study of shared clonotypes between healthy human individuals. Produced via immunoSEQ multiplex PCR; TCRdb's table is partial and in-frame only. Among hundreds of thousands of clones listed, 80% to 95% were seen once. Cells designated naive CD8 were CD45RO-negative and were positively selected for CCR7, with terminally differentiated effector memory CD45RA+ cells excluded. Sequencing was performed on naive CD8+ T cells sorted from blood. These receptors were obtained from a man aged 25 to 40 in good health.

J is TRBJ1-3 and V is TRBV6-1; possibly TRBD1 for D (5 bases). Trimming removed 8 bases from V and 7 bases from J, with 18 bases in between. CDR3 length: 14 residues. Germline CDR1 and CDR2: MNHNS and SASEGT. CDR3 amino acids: CASVDSHSRNTIYF. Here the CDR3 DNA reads TGTGCCAGCGTAGACAGCCACAGCCGGAACACCATATATTTT.

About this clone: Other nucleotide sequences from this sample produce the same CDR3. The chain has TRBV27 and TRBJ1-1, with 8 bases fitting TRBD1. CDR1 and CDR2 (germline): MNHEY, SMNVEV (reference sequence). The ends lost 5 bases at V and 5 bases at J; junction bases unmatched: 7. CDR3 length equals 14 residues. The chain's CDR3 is CASSAGTGGTEAFF. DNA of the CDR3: TGTGCCAGCAGTGCTGGGACAGGTGGAACTGAAGCTTTCTTT.

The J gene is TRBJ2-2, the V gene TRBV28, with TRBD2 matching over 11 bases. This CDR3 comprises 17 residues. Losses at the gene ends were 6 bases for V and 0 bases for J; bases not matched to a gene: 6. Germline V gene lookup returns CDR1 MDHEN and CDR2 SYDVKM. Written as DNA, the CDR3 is TGTGCCAGCAGCTCCCTAGCGGGAGGCCCGAACACCGGGGAGCTGTTTTTT. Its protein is CASSSLAGGPNTGELFF.

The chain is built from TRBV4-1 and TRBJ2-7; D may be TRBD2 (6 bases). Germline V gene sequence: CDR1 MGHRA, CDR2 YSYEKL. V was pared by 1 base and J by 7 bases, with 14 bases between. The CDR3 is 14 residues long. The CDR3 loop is CASSQVTGVDEQYF. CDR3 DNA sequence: TGCGCCAGCAGCCAAGTGACGGGAGTAGATGAGCAGTACTTC.

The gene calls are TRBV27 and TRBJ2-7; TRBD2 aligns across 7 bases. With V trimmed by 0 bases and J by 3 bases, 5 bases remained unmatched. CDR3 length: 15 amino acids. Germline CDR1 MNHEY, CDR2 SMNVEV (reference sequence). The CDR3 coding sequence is TGTGCCAGCAGTTTATCGGGAGGGGCCCACTACGAGCAGTACTTC. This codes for CASSLSGGAHYEQYF.

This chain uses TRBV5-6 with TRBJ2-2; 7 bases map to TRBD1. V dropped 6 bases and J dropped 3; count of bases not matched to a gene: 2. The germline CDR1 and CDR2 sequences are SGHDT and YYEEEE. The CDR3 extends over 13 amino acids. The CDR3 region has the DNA TGTGCCAGCACCGACAGGGACACCGGGGAGCTGTTTTTT. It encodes CASTDRDTGELFF.

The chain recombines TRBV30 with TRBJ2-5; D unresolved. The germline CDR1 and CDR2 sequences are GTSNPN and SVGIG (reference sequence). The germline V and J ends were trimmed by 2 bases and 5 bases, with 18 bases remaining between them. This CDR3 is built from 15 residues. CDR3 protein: CAWSTVVGASETQYF. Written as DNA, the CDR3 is TGTGCCTGGAGTACTGTCGTCGGTGCGTCGGAGACCCAGTACTTC.

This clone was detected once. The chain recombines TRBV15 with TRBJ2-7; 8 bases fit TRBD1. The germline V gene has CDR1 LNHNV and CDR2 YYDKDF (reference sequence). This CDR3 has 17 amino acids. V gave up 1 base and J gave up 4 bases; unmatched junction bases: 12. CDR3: CATSRALTTGDLYEQYF. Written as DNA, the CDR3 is TGTGCCACCAGCAGAGCTCTTACGACAGGGGATTTATACGAGCAGTACTTC.

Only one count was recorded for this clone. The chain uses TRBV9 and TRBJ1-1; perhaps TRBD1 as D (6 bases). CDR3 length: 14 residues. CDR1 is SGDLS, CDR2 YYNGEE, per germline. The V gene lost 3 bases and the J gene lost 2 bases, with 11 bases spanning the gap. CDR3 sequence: CASSEQDRNTEAFF. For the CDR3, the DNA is TGTGCCAGCAGCGAACAGGACAGAAACACTGAAGCTTTCTTT.